Below, one T cell receptor (beta chain) is given with its context. It is likely a read error, because the conserved phenylalanine at the end of the CDR3 is missing. Germline V gene sequence: CDR1 DFQATT, CDR2 SNEGSKA (reference sequence). The CDR3 covers 17 residues. The trim removed 2 bases at V and 0 bases at J, leaving 6 bases unmatched. The sample is drawn from a study of T cells in Graves' hyperthyroidism and ophthalmopathy. RNA transcripts provided the source from which TCR beta CDR3 regions were amplified. Primed by the HTBI set, a first-round RT-PCR was run on the TCR CDR3. From the multiplex PCR reads, TCRdb called clonotypes with MiXCR, one entry per CDR3 protein. Among a few hundred thousand distinct CDR3 sequences listed, approximately 13% were seen once.

The TCR was taken from a man aged 25-45 years with Graves' hyperthyroidism that later progressed to Graves' ophthalmopathy. The chain employs TRBV20-1 and TRBJ2-1; 11 nucleotides agree with TRBD2. The source material was blood. This CDR3 is CSARNLAGGSSYNEQFL. The CDR3, as DNA: TGCAGTGCTAGAAACCTAGCGGGGGGAAGCTCCTACAATGAGCAGTTCCTC.